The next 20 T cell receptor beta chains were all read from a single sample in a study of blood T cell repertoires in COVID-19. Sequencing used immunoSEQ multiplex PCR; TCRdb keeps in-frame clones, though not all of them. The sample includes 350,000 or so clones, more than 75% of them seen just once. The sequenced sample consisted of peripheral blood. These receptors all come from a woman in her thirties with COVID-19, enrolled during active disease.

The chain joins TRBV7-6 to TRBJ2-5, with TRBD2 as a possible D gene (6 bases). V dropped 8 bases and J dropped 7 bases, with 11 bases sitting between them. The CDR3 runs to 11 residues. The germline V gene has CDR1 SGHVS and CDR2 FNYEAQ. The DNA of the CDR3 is TGTGCCAGCTGGGACGGGAGGACCCAGTACTTC. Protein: CASWDGRTQYF.

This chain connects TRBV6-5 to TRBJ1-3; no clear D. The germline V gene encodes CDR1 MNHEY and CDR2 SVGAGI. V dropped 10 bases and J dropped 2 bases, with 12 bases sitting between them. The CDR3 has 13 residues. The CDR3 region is CATYLGAGNTIYF. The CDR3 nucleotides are TGTGCCACCTATCTCGGGGCTGGAAACACCATATATTTT.

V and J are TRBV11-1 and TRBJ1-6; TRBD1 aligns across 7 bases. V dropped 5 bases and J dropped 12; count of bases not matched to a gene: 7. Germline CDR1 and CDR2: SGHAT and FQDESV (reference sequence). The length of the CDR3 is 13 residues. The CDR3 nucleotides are TGTGCCAGCAGCCTCTGGGACAGTCAACCCCTCCACTTT. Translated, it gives CASSLWDSQPLHF.

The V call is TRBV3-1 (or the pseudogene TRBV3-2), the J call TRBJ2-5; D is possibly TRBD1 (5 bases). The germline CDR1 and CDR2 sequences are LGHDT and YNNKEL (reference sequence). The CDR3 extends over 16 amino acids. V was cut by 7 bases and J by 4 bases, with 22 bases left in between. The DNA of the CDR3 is TGTGCCAGCACTCCTCACCCCGGCAGGACAAGAGAGACCCAGTACTTC. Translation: CASTPHPGRTRETQYF.

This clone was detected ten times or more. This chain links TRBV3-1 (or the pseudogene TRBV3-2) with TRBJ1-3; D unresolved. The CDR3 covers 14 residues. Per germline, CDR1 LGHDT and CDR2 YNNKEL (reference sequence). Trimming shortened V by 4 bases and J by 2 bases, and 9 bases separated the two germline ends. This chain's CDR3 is CASSLVPAGNTIYF. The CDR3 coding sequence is TGTGCCAGCAGCCTGGTTCCGGCTGGAAACACCATATATTTT.

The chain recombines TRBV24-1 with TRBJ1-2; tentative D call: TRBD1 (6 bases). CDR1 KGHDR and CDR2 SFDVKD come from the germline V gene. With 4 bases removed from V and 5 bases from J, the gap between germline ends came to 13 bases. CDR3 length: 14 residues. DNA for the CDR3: TGTGCCACCAGTGAAGAGGGACACCCTTATGGCTACACCTTC. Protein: CATSEEGHPYGYTF.

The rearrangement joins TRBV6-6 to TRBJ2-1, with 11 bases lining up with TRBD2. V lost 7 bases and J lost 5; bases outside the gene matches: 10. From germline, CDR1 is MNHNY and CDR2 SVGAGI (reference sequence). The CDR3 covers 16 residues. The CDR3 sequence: CASTGFSGRAHNEQFF. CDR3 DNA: TGTGCCAGCACCGGCTTTAGCGGGAGGGCCCACAATGAGCAGTTCTTC.

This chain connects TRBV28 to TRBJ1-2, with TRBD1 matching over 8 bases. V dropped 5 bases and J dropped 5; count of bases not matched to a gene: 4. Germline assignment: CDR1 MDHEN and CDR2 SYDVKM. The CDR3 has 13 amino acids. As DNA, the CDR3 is TGTGCCAGCAGTCGAAGGGACAGGTATGGCTACACCTTC. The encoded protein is CASSRRDRYGYTF.

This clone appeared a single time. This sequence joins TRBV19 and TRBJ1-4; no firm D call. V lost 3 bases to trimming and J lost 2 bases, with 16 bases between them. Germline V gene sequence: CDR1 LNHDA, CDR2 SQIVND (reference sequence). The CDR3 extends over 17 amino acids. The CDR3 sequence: CASSIPWEGYTNEKLFF. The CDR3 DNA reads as TGTGCCAGTAGTATCCCTTGGGAGGGATACACTAATGAAAAACTGTTTTTT.

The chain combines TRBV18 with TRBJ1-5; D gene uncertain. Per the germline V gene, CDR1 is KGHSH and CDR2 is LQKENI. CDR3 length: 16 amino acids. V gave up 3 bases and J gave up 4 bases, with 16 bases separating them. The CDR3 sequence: CASSPIGAGANQPQHF. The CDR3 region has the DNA TGTGCCAGCTCACCCATAGGAGCGGGAGCTAATCAGCCCCAGCATTTT.

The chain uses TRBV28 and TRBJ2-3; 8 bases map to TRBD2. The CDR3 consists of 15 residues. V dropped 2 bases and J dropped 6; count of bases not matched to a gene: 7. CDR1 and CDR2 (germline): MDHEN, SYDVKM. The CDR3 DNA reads TGTGCCAGCAGTTTAGTAAAAGCGGGAGTGGATACGCAGTATTTT. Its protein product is CASSLVKAGVDTQYF.

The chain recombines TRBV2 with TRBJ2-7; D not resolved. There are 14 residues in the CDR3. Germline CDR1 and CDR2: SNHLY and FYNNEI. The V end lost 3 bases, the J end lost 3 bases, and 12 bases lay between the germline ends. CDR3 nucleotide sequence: TGTGCCAGCAGTGATAACACGAATCTCTACGAGCAGTACTTC. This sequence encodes CASSDNTNLYEQYF.

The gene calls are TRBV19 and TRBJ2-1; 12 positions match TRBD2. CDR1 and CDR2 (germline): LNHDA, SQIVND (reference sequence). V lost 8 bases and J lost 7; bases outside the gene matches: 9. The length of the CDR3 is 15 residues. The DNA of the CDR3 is TGTGCCAGTCACCAGGGACTAGCGGGCTCAAATGAGCAGTTCTTC. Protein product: CASHQGLAGSNEQFF.

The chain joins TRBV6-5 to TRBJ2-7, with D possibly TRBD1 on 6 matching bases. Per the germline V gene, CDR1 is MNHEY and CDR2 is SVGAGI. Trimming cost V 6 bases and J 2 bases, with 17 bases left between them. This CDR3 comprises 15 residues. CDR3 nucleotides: TGTGCCAGCAGCGCAGGGGCCCATCCCACCTACGAGCAGTACTTC. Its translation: CASSAGAHPTYEQYF.

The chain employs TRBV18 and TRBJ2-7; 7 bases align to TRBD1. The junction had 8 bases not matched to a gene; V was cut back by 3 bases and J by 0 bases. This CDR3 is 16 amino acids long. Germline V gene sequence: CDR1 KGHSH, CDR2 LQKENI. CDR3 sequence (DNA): TGTGCCAGCTCACCTCGACCGGGACAGAGCTCCTACGAGCAGTACTTC. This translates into CASSPRPGQSSYEQYF.

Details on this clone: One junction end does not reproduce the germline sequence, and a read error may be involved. CDR3 sequence (DNA): TGTGCCAGTAGGATAGCGGGAGTGGGGACAGATACGCAGTATTTT. It is translated as CASRIAGVGTDTQYF. V gene TRBV19 combines with J gene TRBJ2-3; 9 nucleotides align to TRBD2. The CDR3 spans 15 residues. Per the germline V gene, CDR1 is LNHDA and CDR2 is SQIVND (reference sequence).

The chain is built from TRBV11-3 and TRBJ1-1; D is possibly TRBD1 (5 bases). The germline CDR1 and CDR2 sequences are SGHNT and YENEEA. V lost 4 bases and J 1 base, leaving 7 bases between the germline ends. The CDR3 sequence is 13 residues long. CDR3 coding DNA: TGTGCCAGCAGCTCCGACAGGAACACTGAAGCTTTCTTT. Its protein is CASSSDRNTEAFF.

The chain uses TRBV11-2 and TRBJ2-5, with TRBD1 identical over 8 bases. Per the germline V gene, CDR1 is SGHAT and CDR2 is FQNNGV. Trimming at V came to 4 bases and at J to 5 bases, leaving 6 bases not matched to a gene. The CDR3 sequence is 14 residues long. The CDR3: CASSSETGGETQYF. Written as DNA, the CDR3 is TGTGCCAGCAGCTCCGAAACAGGGGGGGAGACCCAGTACTTC.

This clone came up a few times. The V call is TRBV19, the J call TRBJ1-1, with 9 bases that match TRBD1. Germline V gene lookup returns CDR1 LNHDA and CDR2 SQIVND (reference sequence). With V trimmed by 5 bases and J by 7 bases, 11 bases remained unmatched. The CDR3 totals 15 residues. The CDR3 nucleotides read TGTGCCAGTAGTGGGCTTGGGACAGGGACGGGTGAAGCTTTCTTT. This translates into CASSGLGTGTGEAFF.

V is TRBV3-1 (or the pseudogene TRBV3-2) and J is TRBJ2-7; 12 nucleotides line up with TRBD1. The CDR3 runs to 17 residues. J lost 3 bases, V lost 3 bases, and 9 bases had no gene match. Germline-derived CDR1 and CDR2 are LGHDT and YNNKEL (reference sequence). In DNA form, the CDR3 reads TGTGCCAGCAGCCAGATTCTCGGGACAGGGGGCTTCTACGAGCAGTACTTC. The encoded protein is CASSQILGTGGFYEQYF.